This TCR beta chain appears in the sequencing data of a study of blood T cells in healthy people across ages. Donors were systemically healthy Caucasian individuals from Russia aged roughly 6 to 100 years. The CDR3 is 17 residues long. V was trimmed by 3 bases and J by 0 bases, leaving 12 bases between them. A second PCR, run for about 7 to 12 cycles, used a sample-barcoded 5' primer plus a J-beta primer mix. TCRdb re-called the 5' RACE reads with MiXCR, one entry per CDR3 protein. The sample holds 850,000 to 1,000,000 distinct CDR3 sequences, roughly 50% seen once. This chain connects TRBV12-3 or TRBV12-4 to TRBJ2-6; D perhaps matches TRBD1 (5 bases). The sequenced sample consisted of blood. The receptor was isolated from a woman aged 55-70 years in good health. In DNA, the CDR3 is TGTGCCAGCAGTTTTAGGGGTCACAACTCTGGGGCCAACGTCCTGACTTTC. It codes for CASSFRGHNSGANVLTF.